The 8 T cell receptor beta chains below come from one sample, sequenced in a study of shared clonotypes between healthy human individuals. It was CD45RO-negative cells, positively selected for CCR7, that made up naive CD8 cells, with terminally differentiated effector memory CD45RA+ cells excluded. The data were produced by immunoSEQ multiplex PCR, yet TCRdb's version contains in-frame clones alone and is incomplete. The sample holds about 2,200,000 clones, 85% to 95% seen once. The sequenced sample was naive CD8+ T cells from PBMCs. The source is a man between 18 and 35 years old in good health. Some clones in this sample may be carry-over from other donors' samples.

This clone was detected a few times. This chain links TRBV19 with TRBJ1-2; D perhaps matches TRBD1 (6 bases). Germline assignment: CDR1 LNHDA and CDR2 SQIVND (reference sequence). The CDR3 is made up of 14 amino acids. V lost 3 bases and J 6 bases, leaving 14 bases between the germline ends. The CDR3 protein is CASSIFQGLDGYTF. CDR3 nucleotide sequence: TGTGCCAGTAGTATTTTCCAGGGGCTGGATGGCTACACCTTC.

CDR3 sequence: CASSVGDSGYNEQFF. The CDR3 DNA is TGTGCCAGCAGCGTCGGTGACAGCGGCTACAATGAGCAGTTCTTC. This chain connects TRBV9 to TRBJ2-1; D may correspond to TRBD1 or TRBD2 (5 bases each). Trimming removed 2 bases at V and 3 bases at J, with 12 bases between. From germline, CDR1 is SGDLS and CDR2 YYNGEE. There are 15 residues in the CDR3.

The CDR3 reads CASSRGGRAAEQFF. CDR3 bases: TGTGCCAGCAGCCGTGGAGGGAGGGCCGCTGAGCAGTTCTTC. This sequence joins TRBV28 and TRBJ2-1, with TRBD2 identical over 7 bases. Trimming removed 6 bases from V and 9 bases from J; junction bases left unmatched: 11. The CDR3 contains 14 residues. From germline, CDR1 is MDHEN and CDR2 SYDVKM.

The CDR3 DNA reads TGTGCCAGCAGTGAATTTAGGGCCCCAGATACGCAGTATTTT. Translated: CASSEFRAPDTQYF. The J gene is TRBJ2-3, the V gene TRBV6-1; D unresolved. The germline V and J ends were trimmed by 2 bases and 4 bases, with 10 bases remaining between them. The CDR3 contains 14 residues. The germline CDR1 and CDR2 sequences are MNHNS and SASEGT.

V is TRBV18 and J is TRBJ2-5; D gene unclear. CDR3 length: 16 residues. Germline V gene data show CDR1 as KGHSH and CDR2 as LQKENI. The ends were cut back, 0 bases at V and 2 bases at J, with 13 bases in the middle. The CDR3 loop reads CASSPPDGLEQETQYF. Here the CDR3 DNA reads TGTGCCAGCTCACCACCCGATGGGTTGGAACAAGAGACCCAGTACTTC.

The gene calls are TRBV18 and TRBJ2-1; D unresolved. Trimming took 3 bases from V and 4 from J, leaving 16 bases between them. Germline CDR1 reads KGHSH; CDR2 reads LQKENI. This CDR3 contains 16 residues. CDR3 region: CASSPLIAEAYNEQFF. CDR3 sequence (DNA): TGTGCCAGCTCACCCCTCATTGCGGAAGCTTACAATGAGCAGTTCTTC.

The sample holds one count of this clone. V and J are TRBV4-3 and TRBJ2-2, with TRBD2 matching 8 bases. Losses at the gene ends were 4 bases for V and 5 bases for J; bases not matched to a gene: 9. From germline, CDR1 is LGHNA and CDR2 YSLEER. The CDR3 totals 16 residues. The CDR3 region is CASSRAPREGTGELFF. CDR3 nucleotide sequence: TGCGCCAGCAGCCGAGCACCCCGGGAGGGTACCGGGGAGCTGTTTTTT.

The table lists this clone with a count of one. V and J are TRBV2 and TRBJ2-3; TRBD2 is a possible D gene (6 bases). The germline V and J ends were trimmed by 2 bases and 0 bases, with 9 bases remaining between them. CDR1 is SNHLY, CDR2 FYNNEI, per germline. The CDR3 covers 15 residues. The CDR3 loop reads CASSELGTSTDTQYF. The DNA for the CDR3 is TGTGCCAGCAGTGAACTGGGGACTAGCACAGATACGCAGTATTTT.